A few counts support the clone carrying this TCR beta chain. Its specificity is unknown. TCRdb's table, derived via immunoSEQ multiplex PCR, lists solely in-frame clones and lacks some. Counted here are about 80,000 clones, approximately 83% occurring once; the ten biggest clones make up 3.4%. This sample is part of a study of T cell responses to AZD1222 COVID-19 vaccine. Whole-study findings and limits: Donor demographics were predominantly white British with a female majority; clonal diversity may be underestimated.

V lost 5 bases and J 2 bases, leaving 19 bases between the germline ends. There are 16 residues in the CDR3. Germline assignment: CDR1 PRHDT and CDR2 FYEKMQ (reference sequence). The V and J genes are TRBV13 and TRBJ2-7; possibly TRBD1 for D (5 bases). This sequence originates from an adult who received the AZD1222 COVID-19 vaccine. The sequencing here drew on peripheral blood, taken 28 days after the second AZD1222 dose. CDR3 nucleotide sequence: TGTGCCAGCAGCCCGGAAAGGTACAGGACCCCCTACGAGCAGTACTTC. Protein: CASSPERYRTPYEQYF.